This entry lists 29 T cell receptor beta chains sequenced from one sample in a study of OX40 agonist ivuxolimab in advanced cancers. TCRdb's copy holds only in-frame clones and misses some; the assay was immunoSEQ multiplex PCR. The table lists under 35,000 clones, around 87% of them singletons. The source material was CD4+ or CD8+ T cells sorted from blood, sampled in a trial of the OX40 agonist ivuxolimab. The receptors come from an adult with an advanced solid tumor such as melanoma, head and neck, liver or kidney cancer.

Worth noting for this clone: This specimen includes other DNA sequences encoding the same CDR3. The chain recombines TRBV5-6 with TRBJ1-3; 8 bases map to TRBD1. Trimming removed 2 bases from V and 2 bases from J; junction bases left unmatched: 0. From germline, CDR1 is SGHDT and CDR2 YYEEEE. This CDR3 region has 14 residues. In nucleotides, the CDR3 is TGTGCCAGCAGCTTACAGGGGGCTGGAAACACCATATATTTT. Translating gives CASSLQGAGNTIYF.

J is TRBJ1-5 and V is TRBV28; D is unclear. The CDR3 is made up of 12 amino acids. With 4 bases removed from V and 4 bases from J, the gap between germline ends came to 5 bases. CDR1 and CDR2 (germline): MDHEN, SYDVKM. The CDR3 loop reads CASSSTNQPQHF. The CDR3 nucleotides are TGTGCCAGCAGTTCTACAAATCAGCCCCAGCATTTT.

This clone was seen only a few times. Here the CDR3 reads CASSFGTGYQPQHF. The DNA of the CDR3 is TGTGCCAGCAGCTTCGGGACAGGGTACCAGCCCCAGCATTTT. The V gene is TRBV5-6, the J gene TRBJ1-5; 9 positions match TRBD1. Germline CDR1 SGHDT, CDR2 YYEEEE. Trimming took 2 bases from V and 7 from J; bases not matched to a gene: 4. This CDR3 region has 14 residues.

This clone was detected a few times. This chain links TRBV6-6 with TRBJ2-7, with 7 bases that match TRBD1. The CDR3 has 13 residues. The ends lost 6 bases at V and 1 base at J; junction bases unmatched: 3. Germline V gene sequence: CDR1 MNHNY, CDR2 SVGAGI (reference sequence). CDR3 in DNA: TGTGCCAGCAGAAGACAGGGATCCTACGAGCAGTACTTC. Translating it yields CASRRQGSYEQYF.

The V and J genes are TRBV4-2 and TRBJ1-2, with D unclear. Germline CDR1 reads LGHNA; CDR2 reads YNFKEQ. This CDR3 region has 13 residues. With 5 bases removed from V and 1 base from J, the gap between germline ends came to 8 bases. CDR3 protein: CASSFPLNYGYTF. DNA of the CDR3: TGTGCCAGCAGCTTCCCACTTAACTATGGCTACACCTTC.

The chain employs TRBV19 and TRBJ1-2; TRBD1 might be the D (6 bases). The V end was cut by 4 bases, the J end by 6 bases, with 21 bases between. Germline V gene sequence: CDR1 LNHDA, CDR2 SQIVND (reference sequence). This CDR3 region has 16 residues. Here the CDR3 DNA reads TGTGCCAGTAGTACCCCTGGGGACACCTCCCAGCATGGCTACACCTTC. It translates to CASSTPGDTSQHGYTF.

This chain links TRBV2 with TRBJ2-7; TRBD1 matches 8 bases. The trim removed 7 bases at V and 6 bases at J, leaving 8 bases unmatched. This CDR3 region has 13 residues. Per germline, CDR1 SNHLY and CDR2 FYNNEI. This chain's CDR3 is CASKGQGALEQYF. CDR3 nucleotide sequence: TGTGCCAGCAAGGGGCAGGGGGCTCTCGAGCAGTACTTC.

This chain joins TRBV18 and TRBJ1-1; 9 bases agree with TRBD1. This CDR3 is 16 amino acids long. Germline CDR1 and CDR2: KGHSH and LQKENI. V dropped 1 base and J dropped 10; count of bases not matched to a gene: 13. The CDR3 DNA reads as TGTGCCAGCTCACCACAAATTGGACAGGGGCTCAGCGGAGCTTTCTTT. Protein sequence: CASSPQIGQGLSGAFF.

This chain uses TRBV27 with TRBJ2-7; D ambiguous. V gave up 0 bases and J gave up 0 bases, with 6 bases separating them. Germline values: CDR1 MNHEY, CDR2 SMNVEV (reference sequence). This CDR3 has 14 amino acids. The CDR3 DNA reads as TGTGCCAGCAGTTTATCGCCCAGCTCCTACGAGCAGTACTTC. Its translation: CASSLSPSSYEQYF.

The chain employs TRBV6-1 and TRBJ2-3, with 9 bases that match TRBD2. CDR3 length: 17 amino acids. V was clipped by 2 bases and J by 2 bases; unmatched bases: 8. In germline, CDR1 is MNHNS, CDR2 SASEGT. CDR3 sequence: CASSETSGPQPTDTQYF. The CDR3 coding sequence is TGTGCCAGCAGTGAAACTAGCGGGCCACAACCCACAGATACGCAGTATTTT.

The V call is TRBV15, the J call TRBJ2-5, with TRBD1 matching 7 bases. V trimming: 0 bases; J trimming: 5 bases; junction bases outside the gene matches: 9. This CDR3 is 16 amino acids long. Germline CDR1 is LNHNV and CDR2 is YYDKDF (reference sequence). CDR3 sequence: CATSRDMTDRVETQYF. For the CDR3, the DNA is TGTGCCACCAGCAGAGATATGACAGACAGGGTCGAGACCCAGTACTTC.

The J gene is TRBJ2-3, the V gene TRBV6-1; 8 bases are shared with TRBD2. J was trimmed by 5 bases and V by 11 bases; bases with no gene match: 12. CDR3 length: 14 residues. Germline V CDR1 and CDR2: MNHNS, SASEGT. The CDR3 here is CASAPGRAQDTQYF. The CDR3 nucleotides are TGTGCCTCCGCCCCCGGGAGGGCCCAAGATACGCAGTATTTT.

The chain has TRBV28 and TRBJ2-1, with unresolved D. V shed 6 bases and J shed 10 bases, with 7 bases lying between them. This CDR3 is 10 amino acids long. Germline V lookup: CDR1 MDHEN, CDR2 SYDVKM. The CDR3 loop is CASSTREQFF. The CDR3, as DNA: TGTGCCAGCAGCACGAGGGAGCAGTTCTTC.

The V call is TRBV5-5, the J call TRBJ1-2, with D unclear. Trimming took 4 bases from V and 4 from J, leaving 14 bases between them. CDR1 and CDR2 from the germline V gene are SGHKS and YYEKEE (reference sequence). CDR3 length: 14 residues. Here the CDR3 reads CASSISTHLYGYTF. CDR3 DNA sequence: TGTGCCAGCAGCATATCGACCCACCTCTATGGCTACACCTTC.

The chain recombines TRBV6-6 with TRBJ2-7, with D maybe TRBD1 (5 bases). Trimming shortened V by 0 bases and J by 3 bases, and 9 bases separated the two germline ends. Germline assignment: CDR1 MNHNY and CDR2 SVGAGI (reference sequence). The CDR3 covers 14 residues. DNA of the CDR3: TGTGCCAGCAGTTACTCGGGGCAGAGCTACGAGCAGTACTTC. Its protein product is CASSYSGQSYEQYF.

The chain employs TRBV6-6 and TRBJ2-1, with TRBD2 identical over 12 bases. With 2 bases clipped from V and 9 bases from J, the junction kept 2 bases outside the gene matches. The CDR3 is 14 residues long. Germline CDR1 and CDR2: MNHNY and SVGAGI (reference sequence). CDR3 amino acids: CASSYLTSGSEQFF. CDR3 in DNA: TGTGCCAGCAGTTACCTGACTAGCGGGAGTGAGCAGTTCTTC.

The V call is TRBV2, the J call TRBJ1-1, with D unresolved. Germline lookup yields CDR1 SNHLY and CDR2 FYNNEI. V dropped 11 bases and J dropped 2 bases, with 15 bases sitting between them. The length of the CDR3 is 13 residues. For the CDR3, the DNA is TGTGCCGAGGCAGCAAACTCTAACACTGAAGCTTTCTTT. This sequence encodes CAEAANSNTEAFF.

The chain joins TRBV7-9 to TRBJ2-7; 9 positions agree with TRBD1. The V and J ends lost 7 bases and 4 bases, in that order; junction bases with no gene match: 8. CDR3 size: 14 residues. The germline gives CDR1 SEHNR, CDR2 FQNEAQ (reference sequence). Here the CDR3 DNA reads TGTGCCAGCACTACAGGGGGCAGCGCGTACGAGCAGTACTTC. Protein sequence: CASTTGGSAYEQYF.

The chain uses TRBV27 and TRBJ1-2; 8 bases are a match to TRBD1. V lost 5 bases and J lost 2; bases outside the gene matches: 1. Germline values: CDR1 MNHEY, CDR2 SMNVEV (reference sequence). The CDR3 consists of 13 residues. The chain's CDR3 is CASSRTGNYGYTF. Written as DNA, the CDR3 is TGTGCCAGCAGTCGGACAGGGAACTATGGCTACACCTTC.

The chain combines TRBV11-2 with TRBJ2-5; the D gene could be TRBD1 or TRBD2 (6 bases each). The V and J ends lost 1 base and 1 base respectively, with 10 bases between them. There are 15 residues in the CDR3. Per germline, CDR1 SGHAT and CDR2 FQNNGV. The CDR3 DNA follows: TGTGCCAGCAGCTTAGCAGGAGGGGGCCAAGAGACCCAGTACTTC. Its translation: CASSLAGGGQETQYF.

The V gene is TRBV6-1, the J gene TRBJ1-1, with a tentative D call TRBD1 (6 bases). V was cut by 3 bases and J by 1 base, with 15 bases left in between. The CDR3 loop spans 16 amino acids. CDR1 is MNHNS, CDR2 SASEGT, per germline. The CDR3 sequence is CASSETGWGANTEAFF. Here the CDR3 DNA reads TGTGCCAGCAGTGAGACCGGCTGGGGGGCGAACACTGAAGCTTTCTTT.

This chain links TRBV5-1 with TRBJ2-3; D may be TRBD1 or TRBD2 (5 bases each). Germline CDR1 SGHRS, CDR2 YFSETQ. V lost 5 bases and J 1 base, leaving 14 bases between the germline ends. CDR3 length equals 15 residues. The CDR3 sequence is CASRPQGVRTDTQYF. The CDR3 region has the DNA TGCGCCAGCAGACCCCAGGGAGTTCGCACAGATACGCAGTATTTT.

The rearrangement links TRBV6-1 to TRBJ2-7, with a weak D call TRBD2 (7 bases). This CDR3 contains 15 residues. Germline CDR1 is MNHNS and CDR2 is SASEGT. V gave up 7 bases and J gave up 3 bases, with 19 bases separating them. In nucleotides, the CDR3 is TGTGCCAGCACCTCACGGGGGGCGCTAGGCTACGAGCAGTACTTC. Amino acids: CASTSRGALGYEQYF.

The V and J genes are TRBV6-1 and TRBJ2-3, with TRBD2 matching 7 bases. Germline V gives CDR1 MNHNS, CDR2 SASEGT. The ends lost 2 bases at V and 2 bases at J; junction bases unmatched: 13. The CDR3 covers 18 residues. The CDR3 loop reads CASSEISGSGHYTDTQYF. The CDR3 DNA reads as TGTGCCAGCAGTGAAATTTCGGGTAGCGGGCACTACACAGATACGCAGTATTTT.

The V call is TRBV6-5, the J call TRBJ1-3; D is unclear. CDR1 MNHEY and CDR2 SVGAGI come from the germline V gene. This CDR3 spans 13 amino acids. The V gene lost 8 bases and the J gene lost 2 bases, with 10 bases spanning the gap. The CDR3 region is CASLRSPGNTIYF. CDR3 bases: TGTGCCAGCCTGAGGAGTCCTGGAAACACCATATATTTT.

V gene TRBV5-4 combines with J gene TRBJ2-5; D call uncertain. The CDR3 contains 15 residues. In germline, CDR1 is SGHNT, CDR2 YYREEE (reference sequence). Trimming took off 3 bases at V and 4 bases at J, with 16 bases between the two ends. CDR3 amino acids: CASSSTLSLRETQYF. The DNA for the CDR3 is TGTGCCAGCAGCTCGACCTTATCTCTGAGAGAGACCCAGTACTTC.

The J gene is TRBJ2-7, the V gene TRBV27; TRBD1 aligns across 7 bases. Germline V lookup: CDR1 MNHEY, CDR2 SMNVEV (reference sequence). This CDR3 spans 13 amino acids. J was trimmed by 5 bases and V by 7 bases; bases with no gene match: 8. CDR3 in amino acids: CASKKGADDEQYF. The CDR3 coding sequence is TGTGCCAGCAAGAAGGGGGCGGACGACGAGCAGTACTTC.

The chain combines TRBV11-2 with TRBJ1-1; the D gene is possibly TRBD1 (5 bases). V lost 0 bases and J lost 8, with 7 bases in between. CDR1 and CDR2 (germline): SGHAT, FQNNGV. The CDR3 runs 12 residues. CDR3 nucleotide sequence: TGTGCCAGCAGCTTAGACGGGGGAGAAGCTTTCTTT. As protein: CASSLDGGEAFF.

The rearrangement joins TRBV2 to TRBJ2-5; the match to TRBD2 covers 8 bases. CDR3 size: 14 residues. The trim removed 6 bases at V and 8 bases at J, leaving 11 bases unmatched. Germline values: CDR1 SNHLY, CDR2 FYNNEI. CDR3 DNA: TGTGCCAGCAGAGCGGGACTAGACTTTGGTACCCAGTACTTC. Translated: CASRAGLDFGTQYF. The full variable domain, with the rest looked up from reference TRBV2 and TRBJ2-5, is EPEVTQTPSHQVTQMGQEVILRCVPISNHLYFYWYRQILGQKVEFLVSFYNNEISEKSEIFDDQFSVERPDGSNFTLKIRSTKLEDSAMYFCASRAGLDFGTQYFGPGTRLLVL.